The 4 T cell receptor beta chains below come from one sample, sequenced in a study of T-cell reconstitution after alpha-beta-depleted transplantation in children. Preparation of the TCRbeta library was carried out with unique molecular identifiers. TCRdb reprocessed the PCR reads via MiXCR and lists one record per CDR3 protein. The table includes some 550,000 distinct CDR3 sequences, about 23% detected once. The input for sequencing was PBMCs, mostly from graft donor cells, taken 360 days after TCRalphabeta/CD19-depleted stem cell transplant. These receptors were collected from a boy under two years old who had a stem cell transplant for acute myeloid leukemia, so the T cells may come from the graft donor.

Ten or more counts support this clonotype. The chain couples TRBV7-2 to TRBJ2-5, with 7 positions matching TRBD2. Germline V gene lookup returns CDR1 SGHTA and CDR2 FQGNSA. This CDR3 is 18 amino acids long. Trimming took 4 bases from V and 4 from J; bases not matched to a gene: 18. The DNA of the CDR3 is TGTGCCAGCAGCTACTTTGGGGGGGGGACTCTGATGGGAGAGACCCAGTACTTC. Amino acid sequence: CASSYFGGGTLMGETQYF.

This clonotype is a singleton in its sample. The chain recombines TRBV6-5 with TRBJ2-5; 7 nucleotides agree with TRBD2. The CDR3 runs 15 residues. Germline V lookup: CDR1 MNHEY, CDR2 SVGAGI. V was pared by 2 bases and J by 1 base, with 4 bases of the junction left unmatched. In DNA, the CDR3 is TGTGCCAGCAGTTACAAGCTAGCGGCCCAAGAGACCCAGTACTTC. This gives the protein CASSYKLAAQETQYF.

The V gene is TRBV6-1, the J gene TRBJ2-6; D perhaps matches TRBD1 (5 bases). The V end lost 8 bases, the J end lost 0 bases, and 11 bases lay between the germline ends. The CDR3 has 15 residues. Germline CDR1 is MNHNS and CDR2 is SASEGT. The CDR3 sequence is CASRRAISGANVLTF. The CDR3 DNA sequence: TGTGCCAGCCGCAGGGCAATCTCTGGGGCCAACGTCCTGACTTTC.

This clonotype was seen ten or more times. The chain is built from TRBV20-1 and TRBJ2-2; unclear D gene. V was pared by 3 bases and J by 6 bases, with 17 bases between. Germline loops: CDR1 DFQATT, CDR2 SNEGSKA (reference sequence). The CDR3 is made up of 15 amino acids. The chain's CDR3 is CSASPARVRAGELFF. The CDR3 region has the DNA TGCAGTGCTAGCCCGGCAAGGGTACGAGCCGGGGAGCTGTTTTTT.